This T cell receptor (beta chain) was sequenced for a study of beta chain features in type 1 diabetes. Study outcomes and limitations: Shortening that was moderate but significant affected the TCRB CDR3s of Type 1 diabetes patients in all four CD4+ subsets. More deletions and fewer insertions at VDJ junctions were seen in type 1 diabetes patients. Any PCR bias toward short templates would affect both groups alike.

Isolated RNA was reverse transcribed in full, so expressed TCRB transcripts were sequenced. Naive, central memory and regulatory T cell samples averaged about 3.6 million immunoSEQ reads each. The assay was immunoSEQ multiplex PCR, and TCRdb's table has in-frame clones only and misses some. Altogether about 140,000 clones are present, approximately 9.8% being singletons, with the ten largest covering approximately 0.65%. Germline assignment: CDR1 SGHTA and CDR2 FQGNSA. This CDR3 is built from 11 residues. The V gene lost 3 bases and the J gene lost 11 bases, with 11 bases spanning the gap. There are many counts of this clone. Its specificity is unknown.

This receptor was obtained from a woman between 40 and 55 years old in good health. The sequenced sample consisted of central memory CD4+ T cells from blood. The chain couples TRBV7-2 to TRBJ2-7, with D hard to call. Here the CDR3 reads CASSFPLREYF. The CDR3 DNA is TGTGCCAGCAGCTTCCCTCTACGGGAGTACTTC.